This T cell receptor beta chain was retrieved from a study of cytomegalovirus exposure and HLA in healthy donors. General study results and limits: Sequencing likely caused a cluster of highly shared sequence variants. In vitro checks showed that a few CMV-associated chains really do target CMV antigens.

The study ran its PCR with 60 Vbeta and 13 Jbeta primers. The table came from immunoSEQ multiplex PCR; TCRdb's copy has only in-frame clones and leaves some out. The sample's table shows under 90,000 clones. Germline CDR1 is MNHEY and CDR2 is SVGAGI. V dropped 6 bases and J dropped 3; count of bases not matched to a gene: 8. The CDR3 length is 15 residues. About this clone: Antigen specificity is unknown.

The source is a man aged 45 to 65 in good health and CMV-seropositive. Material for sequencing was PBMCs. The chain combines TRBV6-5 with TRBJ2-3; 8 positions agree with TRBD1. The chain's CDR3 is CASRSHRGSTDTQYF. DNA for the CDR3: TGTGCCAGCAGGAGCCACAGGGGGTCTACAGATACGCAGTATTTT.